The clone carrying this T cell receptor beta chain was detected once. This sample was included in a study of blood T cells in healthy people across ages. The CDR3 extends over 15 amino acids. Per the germline V gene, CDR1 is LGHDT and CDR2 is YNNKEL (reference sequence). The V end lost 6 bases, the J end lost 4 bases, and 18 bases lay between the germline ends. A second PCR, run for roughly 7 to 12 cycles, used a sample-barcoded 5' primer plus a J-beta primer mix. TCRdb re-analysed the 5' RACE reads in MiXCR, keeping a single row per CDR3 protein. This sample carries roughly 680,000 distinct CDR3 sequences, over 40% of them seen once, and the ten largest clones take about 13%.

V usage is TRBV3-1 and J usage is TRBJ1-2, with no clear D. The sequencing input was blood. The receptor's source is a woman of 80 years or more in good health. The CDR3 region is CASSPIRRSGYGYTF. The CDR3 nucleotides are TGTGCCAGCAGTCCAATTCGGAGATCCGGCTATGGCTACACCTTC.